The T cell receptor (beta chain) described here comes from a study of metastatic and nonmetastatic thyroid tumors. TCRdb re-called the PCR reads via MiXCR. The sample shows 43,000 or so clones, 4% of them seen only once. Nobody among the patients had been given any treatment before thyroid surgery. V lost 5 bases to trimming and J lost 6 bases, with 17 bases between them. The CDR3 extends over 15 amino acids. Germline values: CDR1 MNHEY, CDR2 SMNVEV (reference sequence). In its sample, this clone was seen a few times. This chain joins TRBV27 and TRBJ1-3; D gene uncertain. The sample consisted of blood. The sequence was collected from a female donor with papillary thyroid cancer or a benign thyroid nodule (not recorded which). Some clones in this sample may be carry-over from other donors' samples. As DNA, the CDR3 is TGTGCCAGCAGTCCGCAGCATTCGAGGGTAAACACCATATATTTT. Protein sequence: CASSPQHSRVNTIYF.